This TCR beta chain was obtained from a study of blood T cell repertoires in COVID-19. The CDR3 length is 14 residues. Germline assignment: CDR1 SGHRS and CDR2 YFSETQ. Trimming removed 4 bases from V and 4 bases from J; junction bases left unmatched: 7. Assay used: immunoSEQ multiplex PCR; TCRdb lists only in-frame clones, some missing. The table records 150,000 to 200,000 clones, more than 65% of them present only once. This receptor was taken from a woman in her thirties or forties with acute COVID-19. The sample was PBMCs or T cells enriched from blood (not recorded which). The V call is TRBV5-1, the J call TRBJ1-2, with 7 positions matching TRBD1. The DNA of the CDR3 is TGCGCCAGCAGCCTCACTACAGGGGCCTATGGCTACACCTTC. Encoded protein: CASSLTTGAYGYTF.